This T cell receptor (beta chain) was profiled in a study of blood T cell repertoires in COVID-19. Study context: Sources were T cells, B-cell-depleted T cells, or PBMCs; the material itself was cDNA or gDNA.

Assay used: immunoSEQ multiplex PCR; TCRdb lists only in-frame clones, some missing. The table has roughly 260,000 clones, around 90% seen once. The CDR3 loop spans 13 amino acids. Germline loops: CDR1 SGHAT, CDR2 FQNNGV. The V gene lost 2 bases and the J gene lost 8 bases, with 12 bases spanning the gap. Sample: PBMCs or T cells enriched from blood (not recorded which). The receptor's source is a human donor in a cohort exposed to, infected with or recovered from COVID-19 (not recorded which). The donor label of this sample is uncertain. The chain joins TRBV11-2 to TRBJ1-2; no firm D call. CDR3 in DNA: TGTGCCAGCAGCTTAATCACAAACAGAGGCTACACCTTC. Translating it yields CASSLITNRGYTF. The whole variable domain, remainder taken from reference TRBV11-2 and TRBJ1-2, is EAGVAQSPRYKIIEKRQSVAFWCNPISGHATLYWYQQILGQGPKLLIQFQNNGVVDDSQLPKDRFSAERLKGVDSTLKIQPAKLEDSAVYLCASSLITNRGYTFGSGTRLTVV.